This T cell receptor beta chain was sequenced in a study of OX40 agonist ivuxolimab in advanced cancers. V shed 5 bases and J shed 1 base, with 15 bases lying between them. There are 17 residues in the CDR3. CDR1 SNHLY and CDR2 FYNNEI come from the germline V gene. Sequencing used immunoSEQ multiplex PCR; TCRdb keeps in-frame clones, though not all of them. The repertoire has more than 45,000 clones, roughly 81% of them found once; the top ten carry roughly 9.9%. V gene TRBV2 combines with J gene TRBJ2-6; D may be TRBD1 (5 bases). Sequenced here: CD4+ or CD8+ T cells sorted from blood, sampled in a trial of the OX40 agonist ivuxolimab. The origin of this receptor is an adult with an advanced solid tumor such as melanoma, head and neck, liver or kidney cancer. As DNA, the CDR3 is TGTGCCAGCAGTAAAGGGGCAGGGTATTCTGGGGCCAACGTCCTGACTTTC. Its protein is CASSKGAGYSGANVLTF.